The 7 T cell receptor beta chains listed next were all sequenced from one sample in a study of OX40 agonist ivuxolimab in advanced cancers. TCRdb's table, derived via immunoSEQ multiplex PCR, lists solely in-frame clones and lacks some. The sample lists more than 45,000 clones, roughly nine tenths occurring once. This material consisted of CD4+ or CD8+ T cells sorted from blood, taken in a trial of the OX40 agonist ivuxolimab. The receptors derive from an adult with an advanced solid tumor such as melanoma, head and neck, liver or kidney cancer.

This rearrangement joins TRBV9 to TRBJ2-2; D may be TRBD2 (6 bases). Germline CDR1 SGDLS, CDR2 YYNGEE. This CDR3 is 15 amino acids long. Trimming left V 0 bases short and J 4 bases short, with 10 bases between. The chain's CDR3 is CASSVGLGGTGELFF. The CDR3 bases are TGTGCCAGCAGCGTAGGACTAGGAGGCACCGGGGAGCTGTTTTTT.

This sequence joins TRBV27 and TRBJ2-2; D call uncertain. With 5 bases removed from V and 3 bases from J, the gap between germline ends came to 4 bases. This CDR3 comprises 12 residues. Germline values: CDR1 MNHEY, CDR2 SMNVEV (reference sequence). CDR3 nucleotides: TGTGCCAGCAGTACCTACACCGGGGAGCTGTTTTTT. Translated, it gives CASSTYTGELFF.

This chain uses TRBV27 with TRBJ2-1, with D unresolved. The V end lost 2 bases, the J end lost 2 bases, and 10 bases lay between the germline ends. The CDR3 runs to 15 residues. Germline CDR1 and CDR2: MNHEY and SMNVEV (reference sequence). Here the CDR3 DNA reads TGTGCCAGCAGTTTAAACCTGGGGACCTACAATGAGCAGTTCTTC. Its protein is CASSLNLGTYNEQFF.

CDR3 residues: CASRTGARGYTF. CDR3 DNA: TGTGCCAGCAGGACAGGGGCTCGTGGCTACACCTTC. The chain recombines TRBV27 with TRBJ1-2; TRBD1 aligns across 8 bases. Germline lookup yields CDR1 MNHEY and CDR2 SMNVEV (reference sequence). Trimming took 6 bases from V and 7 from J; bases not matched to a gene: 4. The CDR3 sequence is 12 residues long.

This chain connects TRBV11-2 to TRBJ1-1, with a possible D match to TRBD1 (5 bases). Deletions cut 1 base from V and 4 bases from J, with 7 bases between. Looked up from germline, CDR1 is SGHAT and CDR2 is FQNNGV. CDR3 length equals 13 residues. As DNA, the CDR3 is TGTGCCAGCAGCTTAGGACAGCTCACTGAAGCTTTCTTT. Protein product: CASSLGQLTEAFF.

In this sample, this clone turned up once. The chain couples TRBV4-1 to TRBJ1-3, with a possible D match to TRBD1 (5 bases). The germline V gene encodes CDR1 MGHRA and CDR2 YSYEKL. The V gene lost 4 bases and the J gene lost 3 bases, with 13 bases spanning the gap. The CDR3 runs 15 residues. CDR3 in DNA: TGCGCCAGCAGCCTGCAGGGAAGAGATGGAAACACCATATATTTT. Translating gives CASSLQGRDGNTIYF.

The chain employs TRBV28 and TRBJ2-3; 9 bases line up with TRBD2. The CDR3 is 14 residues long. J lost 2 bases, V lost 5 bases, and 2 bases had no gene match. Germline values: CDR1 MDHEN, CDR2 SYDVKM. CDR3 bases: TGTGCCAGCAGTCTAGCGGGGTTCACAGATACGCAGTATTTT. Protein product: CASSLAGFTDTQYF.